The 32 T cell receptor beta chains below all came from one sample that was sequenced in a study of regulatory T cells in long-lasting Graves disease. This sample's time point: persistent/refractory GD, antithyroid drugs over 5 years with positive TRAb. Extracted PBMC RNA gave rise to the TCR library. Arm-PCR of CDR3 regions and iRepertoire HTBI primers were the basis on which TCR beta libraries were built. A single record per CDR3 protein comes from TCRdb applying MiXCR to the multiplex PCR reads. The profile shows around 460,000 distinct CDR3 sequences, roughly 21% of them singletons. The sequencing used peripheral blood mononuclear cells (PBMCs), collected when the disease was refractory, from a patient treated with antithyroid drugs. The origin of the receptors is a female donor with Graves disease.

This clonotype has ten or more counts. The chain employs TRBV6-1 and TRBJ1-6; a weak D match, TRBD1 (6 bases). Germline V lookup: CDR1 MNHNS, CDR2 SASEGT. Between the trimmed V and J ends, which lost 6 bases and 4 bases, there was a span of 16 bases. This CDR3 spans 16 amino acids. The CDR3 DNA sequence: TGTGCCAGCAGCTCCATTGGACAGCCTTATAATTCACCCCTCCACTTT. It translates to CASSSIGQPYNSPLHF.

In its sample, this clonotype was seen many times. The gene calls are TRBV7-2 and TRBJ2-2, with a weak D call TRBD1 (6 bases). Germline CDR1 is SGHTA and CDR2 is FQGNSA. The ends were cut back, 5 bases at V and 5 bases at J, with 12 bases in the middle. The CDR3 totals 14 residues. CDR3 sequence reads: CASSKNGQTGELFF. The CDR3 nucleotides are TGTGCCAGCAGCAAAAACGGACAGACCGGGGAGCTGTTTTTT.

This clonotype has only a few counts. The junction departs from germline at one end; a sequencing error may be responsible. The V and J genes are TRBV28 and TRBJ1-5; 7 bases line up with TRBD1. The germline V gene has CDR1 MDHEN and CDR2 SYDVKM. CDR3 length equals 14 residues. The CDR3 sequence is CASSSPRGAQSQHF. The DNA of the CDR3 is TGTGCCAGCAGTTCCCCCAGGGGGGCTCAGTCCCAGCATTTT.

This clonotype was picked up many times. The chain employs TRBV5-1 and TRBJ2-7; TRBD1 agrees at 9 bases. The CDR3 is 14 residues long. V trimming: 1 base; J trimming: 5 bases; junction bases outside the gene matches: 4. Germline lookup yields CDR1 SGHRS and CDR2 YFSETQ. The CDR3 sequence: CASSLMGQGHEQYF. The CDR3 bases are TGCGCCAGCAGCTTGATGGGACAGGGCCACGAGCAGTACTTC.

This clonotype came up many times. The chain recombines TRBV24-1 with TRBJ2-5, with 10 bases identical to TRBD1. The CDR3 is 15 amino acids. J lost 5 bases, V lost 4 bases, and 6 bases had no gene match. Germline V gene sequence: CDR1 KGHDR, CDR2 SFDVKD. CDR3 nucleotide sequence: TGTGCCACCAGTGACCCCGGGACAGGGGACGAGACCCAGTACTTC. Translation: CATSDPGTGDETQYF.

This clonotype has ten or more counts. The gene calls are TRBV28 and TRBJ2-4; D uncertain. This CDR3 region has 13 residues. V gave up 5 bases and J gave up 13 bases, with 18 bases separating them. The V gene's germline CDR1 is MDHEN and CDR2 SYDVKM. The CDR3 loop reads CASSRTEKSEQYF. CDR3 in DNA: TGTGCCAGCAGTCGGACCGAGAAAAGTGAGCAGTACTTC. Using reference TRBV28 and TRBJ2-4 for the parts outside the CDR3, the full variable domain is DVKVTQSSRYLVKRTGEKVFLECVQDMDHENMFWYRQDPGLGLRLIYFSYDVKMKEKGDIPEGYSVSREKKERFSLILESASTNQTSMYLCASSRTEKSEQYFGAGTRLSVL.

In this sample, this clonotype turned up many times. The genes are TRBV28 and TRBJ2-7; 8 bases line up with TRBD1. The length of the CDR3 is 14 residues. Per germline, CDR1 MDHEN and CDR2 SYDVKM. Germline trimming cut 6 bases from V and 3 bases from J; bases unmatched to any gene: 7. The CDR3 is CASRGQGRGYEQYF. CDR3 bases: TGTGCCAGCAGAGGACAGGGTAGAGGCTACGAGCAGTACTTC. Using reference TRBV28 and TRBJ2-7 for the parts outside the CDR3, the full variable domain is DVKVTQSSRYLVKRTGEKVFLECVQDMDHENMFWYRQDPGLGLRLIYFSYDVKMKEKGDIPEGYSVSREKKERFSLILESASTNQTSMYLCASRGQGRGYEQYFGPGTRLTVT.

This sequence joins TRBV4-2 and TRBJ2-5; 12 bases fit TRBD2. V was clipped by 1 base and J by 11 bases; unmatched bases: 20. CDR1 and CDR2 (germline): LGHNA, YNFKEQ. The CDR3 has 19 residues. The CDR3 protein is CASSQGPTSGGGFALTQYF. In DNA form, the CDR3 reads TGTGCCAGCAGCCAAGGTCCGACTAGCGGGGGAGGATTCGCCCTTACTCAGTACTTC.

This rearrangement joins TRBV19 to TRBJ2-7; tentative D call: TRBD1 (5 bases). CDR3 size: 14 residues. V was trimmed by 1 base and J by 1 base, leaving 8 bases between them. Germline CDR1 is LNHDA and CDR2 is SQIVND (reference sequence). This chain's CDR3 is CASSIVTGSYEQYF. CDR3 sequence (DNA): TGTGCCAGTAGTATAGTAACAGGTTCCTACGAGCAGTACTTC.

This clonotype has more than one count but fewer than ten. The J gene is TRBJ2-7, the V gene TRBV10-1; perhaps TRBD1 as D (6 bases). Trimming shortened V by 0 bases and J by 8 bases, and 14 bases separated the two germline ends. This CDR3 has 14 residues. Germline-derived CDR1 and CDR2 are WNHNN and SYGVQD (reference sequence). The CDR3 protein is CASSESRTDLKQYF. In DNA form, the CDR3 reads TGCGCCAGCAGTGAGTCCCGGACAGACCTCAAGCAGTACTTC.

This clonotype was recorded many times. Here the CDR3 DNA reads TGTGCCAGCAGCTTGGATCGGGGGACAGGGAACTATGGCTACACCTTC. Translated, it gives CASSLDRGTGNYGYTF. J is TRBJ1-2 and V is TRBV5-5, with TRBD1 matching 9 bases. V gave up 0 bases and J gave up 2 bases; unmatched junction bases: 5. Looked up from germline, CDR1 is SGHKS and CDR2 is YYEKEE (reference sequence). The length of the CDR3 is 16 residues.

This clonotype was recorded a few times. The chain carries TRBV7-9 and TRBJ1-1; D is ambiguous. Trimming cost V 4 bases and J 2 bases, with 11 bases left between them. This CDR3 is built from 14 residues. Germline loops: CDR1 SEHNR, CDR2 FQNEAQ (reference sequence). The CDR3 DNA reads as TGTGCCAGCAGCTCCGCCCTCGCTAACACTGAAGCTTTCTTT. Its protein is CASSSALANTEAFF.

The rearrangement joins TRBV30 to TRBJ2-4, with D perhaps being TRBD1 or TRBD2 (7 bases each). The V gene lost 8 bases and the J gene lost 0 bases, with 17 bases spanning the gap. The CDR3 spans 15 residues. Germline V lookup: CDR1 GTSNPN, CDR2 SVGIG (reference sequence). CDR3 in amino acids: CAGGGQSVAKNIQYF. The CDR3 nucleotides are TGTGCCGGGGGGGGACAGTCCGTAGCCAAAAACATTCAGTACTTC.

This clonotype was picked up a small number of times. The V and J genes are TRBV5-1 and TRBJ2-5, with D possibly TRBD1 on 6 matching bases. The CDR3 runs 17 residues. V was clipped by 0 bases and J by 1 base, with 16 bases between them. CDR1 is SGHRS and CDR2 is YFSETQ in the germline V gene. CDR3: CASSLASRQATQETQYF. DNA of the CDR3: TGCGCCAGCAGCTTGGCCTCGAGACAGGCTACCCAAGAGACCCAGTACTTC.

This rearrangement joins TRBV2 to TRBJ2-2; 8 nucleotides align to TRBD2. CDR3 length: 13 amino acids. The trim removed 11 bases at V and 4 bases at J, leaving 6 bases unmatched. Per germline, CDR1 SNHLY and CDR2 FYNNEI. The CDR3, as DNA: TGTGCCTTCAGCGGGGGCGGCACCGGGGAGCTGTTTTTT. This gives the protein CAFSGGGTGELFF. Combining the CDR3 with reference TRBV2 and TRBJ2-2 gives the whole variable domain EPEVTQTPSHQVTQMGQEVILRCVPISNHLYFYWYRQILGQKVEFLVSFYNNEISEKSEIFDDQFSVERPDGSNFTLKIRSTKLEDSAMYFCAFSGGGTGELFFGEGSRLTVL.

This clonotype came up many times. In DNA form, the CDR3 reads TGTGCCACCAGCAGGAAGGACAGCCTCGGAGAGCAGTACTTC. Encoded protein: CATSRKDSLGEQYF. This rearrangement joins TRBV15 to TRBJ2-7, with D possibly TRBD1 on 6 matching bases. With 3 bases removed from V and 7 bases from J, the gap between germline ends came to 16 bases. This CDR3 region has 14 residues. Germline V gene sequence: CDR1 LNHNV, CDR2 YYDKDF (reference sequence).

The gene calls are TRBV19 and TRBJ1-6; D call uncertain. The V end was cut by 5 bases, the J end by 0 bases, with 20 bases between. CDR1 is LNHDA, CDR2 SQIVND, per germline (reference sequence). This CDR3 contains 19 residues. CDR3 loop: CASSGILEDVSSYNSPLHF. The CDR3, as DNA: TGTGCCAGTAGTGGTATTCTAGAGGACGTGAGCTCCTATAATTCACCCCTCCACTTT. Using reference TRBV19 and TRBJ1-6 for the parts outside the CDR3, the full variable domain is DGGITQSPKYLFRKEGQNVTLSCEQNLNHDAMYWYRQDPGQGLRLIYYSQIVNDFQKGDIAEGYSVSREKKESFPLTVTSAQKNPTAFYLCASSGILEDVSSYNSPLHFGNGTRLTVT.

This chain links TRBV12-3 or TRBV12-4 with TRBJ2-2; D not resolved. Between the trimmed V and J ends, which lost 1 base and 4 bases, there was a span of 7 bases. This CDR3 is 14 amino acids long. This CDR3 reads CASSLEDLTGELFF. The CDR3, as DNA: TGTGCCAGCAGTTTAGAGGACCTCACCGGGGAGCTGTTTTTT.

This clonotype was counted many times. V gene TRBV28 combines with J gene TRBJ2-7; 13 positions agree with TRBD2. After removal of 5 bases from V and 7 bases from J, the junction contained 8 bases not matched to a gene. The CDR3 is made up of 15 amino acids. Germline V CDR1 and CDR2: MDHEN, SYDVKM. As DNA, the CDR3 is TGTGCCAGCAGTCTCGGACTAGCGGGAGTTAGGGAGCAGTACTTC. Residues: CASSLGLAGVREQYF.

This clonotype was counted at least ten times. The V call is TRBV28, the J call TRBJ1-5; weak D call: TRBD1 (6 bases). V was clipped by 1 base and J by 7 bases, with 17 bases between them. Germline V gene lookup returns CDR1 MDHEN and CDR2 SYDVKM. The CDR3 has 16 residues. The CDR3 DNA follows: TGTGCCAGCAGTTTATCTGGGACATGGACGGGGCAGCCCCAGCATTTT. Amino acids: CASSLSGTWTGQPQHF.

There are a few counts of this clonotype. V and J are TRBV2 and TRBJ1-2; no clear D gene. Trimming left V 9 bases short and J 1 base short, with 9 bases between. Germline CDR1 SNHLY, CDR2 FYNNEI. The length of the CDR3 is 12 residues. CDR3 protein: CARLHVNYGYTF. As DNA, the CDR3 is TGTGCCAGACTACACGTTAACTATGGCTACACCTTC. Supplemented by reference TRBV2 and TRBJ1-2, the full variable domain reads EPEVTQTPSHQVTQMGQEVILRCVPISNHLYFYWYRQILGQKVEFLVSFYNNEISEKSEIFDDQFSVERPDGSNFTLKIRSTKLEDSAMYFCARLHVNYGYTFGSGTRLTVV.

The chain links TRBV7-8 to TRBJ2-2, with 7 nucleotides matching TRBD1. V lost 2 bases, J lost 3 bases, and 6 bases stayed unmatched. This CDR3 is built from 16 residues. CDR1 and CDR2 (germline): SGHVS, FQNEAQ. CDR3 DNA: TGTGCCAGCAGCTTAAGGGGGCGCATGCACACCGGGGAGCTGTTTTTT. Protein product: CASSLRGRMHTGELFF. Using reference TRBV7-8 and TRBJ2-2 for the parts outside the CDR3, the full variable domain is GAGVSQSPRYKVAKRGQDVALRCDPISGHVSLFWYQQALGQGPEFLTYFQNEAQLDKSGLPSDRFFAERPEGSVSTLKIQRTQQEDSAVYLCASSLRGRMHTGELFFGEGSRLTVL.

V and J are TRBV4-1 and TRBJ2-7; D uncertain. V lost 1 base to trimming and J lost 0 bases, with 7 bases between them. The CDR3 length is 14 residues. From germline, CDR1 is MGHRA and CDR2 YSYEKL. DNA for the CDR3: TGCGCCAGCAGCCAAGCGGTCTTCTCCTACGAGCAGTACTTC. It yields the protein CASSQAVFSYEQYF.

Ten or more counts support this clonotype. This rearrangement joins TRBV28 to TRBJ1-5; D ambiguous. Between the trimmed V and J ends, which lost 7 bases and 0 bases, there was a span of 16 bases. CDR3 size: 16 residues. CDR1 and CDR2 (germline): MDHEN, SYDVKM. CDR3 residues: CASNSGGGNSNQPQHF. The CDR3 DNA follows: TGTGCCAGCAATAGCGGAGGAGGGAATAGCAATCAGCCCCAGCATTTT.

A remark on this clonotype: Possible read error: a much larger clone is one base away. The rearrangement uses TRBV20-1 and TRBJ2-5; 13 bases are a match to TRBD2. This CDR3 is built from 16 residues. CDR1 and CDR2 (germline): DFQATT, SNEGSKA (reference sequence). CDR3 sequence: CGARRSRLAGGETQYF. The CDR3 region has the DNA TGCGGTGCGCGCCGGTCGCGACTAGCGGGAGGAGAGACCCAGTACTTC.

The V gene is TRBV20-1, the J gene TRBJ1-2, with no clear D. CDR1 and CDR2 from the germline V gene are DFQATT and SNEGSKA (reference sequence). The CDR3 extends over 11 amino acids. Between the trimmed V and J ends, which lost 6 bases and 2 bases, there was a span of 7 bases. As DNA, the CDR3 is TGCAGTGCGTTCCTCAACTATGGCTACACCTTC. It is translated as CSAFLNYGYTF.

This clonotype was seen only a few times. This chain joins TRBV5-1 and TRBJ1-6; D ambiguous. Trimming removed 2 bases at V and 6 bases at J, with 9 bases between. This CDR3 is 14 amino acids long. Germline lookup yields CDR1 SGHRS and CDR2 YFSETQ. As DNA, the CDR3 is TGCGCCAGCAGCTTCGGTGATAGTAATTCACCCCTCCACTTT. Encoded protein: CASSFGDSNSPLHF.

The chain recombines TRBV28 with TRBJ2-1, with 12 bases lining up with TRBD2. V gave up 7 bases and J gave up 8 bases; unmatched junction bases: 6. Germline V gene sequence: CDR1 MDHEN, CDR2 SYDVKM. This CDR3 region has 14 residues. CDR3 DNA sequence: TGTGCCAGCACACGACTAGCGGGAGTCGATGAGCAGTTCTTC. Protein sequence: CASTRLAGVDEQFF.

V usage is TRBV14 and J usage is TRBJ2-2; TRBD2 might be the D (5 bases). V lost 0 bases, J lost 5 bases, and 16 bases lay in between. Looked up from germline, CDR1 is SGHDN and CDR2 is FVKESK. This CDR3 has 17 amino acids. The CDR3 region is CASSQDQGWGETGELFF. The CDR3 DNA reads as TGTGCCAGCAGCCAAGATCAAGGGTGGGGAGAGACCGGGGAGCTGTTTTTT.

The chain is built from TRBV7-2 and TRBJ2-5; D remains unclear. CDR1 and CDR2 from the germline V gene are SGHTA and FQGNSA. V gave up 1 base and J gave up 1 base, with 10 bases separating them. The CDR3 runs 15 residues. The CDR3 region is CASSLGGPPQETQYF. The CDR3 nucleotides read TGTGCCAGCAGCTTAGGTGGCCCCCCCCAAGAGACCCAGTACTTC.

This clonotype was counted a single time. The rearrangement joins TRBV28 to TRBJ2-7; D gene unclear. V was clipped by 3 bases and J by 0 bases, with 9 bases between them. This CDR3 is 14 amino acids long. Germline-derived CDR1 and CDR2 are MDHEN and SYDVKM. CDR3 residues: CASSFGSSSYEQYF. CDR3 coding DNA: TGTGCCAGCAGTTTTGGCAGTTCCTCCTACGAGCAGTACTTC.

The chain links TRBV12-3 or TRBV12-4 to TRBJ2-3, with TRBD1 as a possible D gene (5 bases). The CDR3 is 13 residues long. Trimming stripped 10 bases from V and 1 base from J, with 12 bases between. Written as DNA, the CDR3 is TGTGCCACAGTCAGGGTTGGCACAGATACGCAGTATTTT. Protein product: CATVRVGTDTQYF.